This T cell receptor (beta chain) was found in a study of OX40 agonist ivuxolimab in advanced cancers. Whole-study findings and limits: Mean expanded clone counts were higher in CD8+ than CD4+ T cells.

For this clone: The target antigen is unknown.

The protocol was immunoSEQ multiplex PCR, while the TCRdb copy is restricted to in-frame clones and leaves out a portion. Counted here are over 60,000 clones, approximately 92% occurring once; the ten biggest clones make up 0.94%. Trimming cost V 0 bases and J 0 bases, with 10 bases left between them. Germline lookup yields CDR1 SGHRS and CDR2 YFSETQ. The CDR3 is 16 amino acids. The sequence was obtained from an adult with an advanced solid tumor such as melanoma, head and neck, liver or kidney cancer. The input for sequencing was CD4+ or CD8+ T cells sorted from blood, taken in a trial of the OX40 agonist ivuxolimab. The chain recombines TRBV5-1 with TRBJ2-1; D is ambiguous. CDR3: CASSLDRRSSYNEQFF. The CDR3, as DNA: TGCGCCAGCAGCTTGGATAGGCGGAGCTCCTACAATGAGCAGTTCTTC.